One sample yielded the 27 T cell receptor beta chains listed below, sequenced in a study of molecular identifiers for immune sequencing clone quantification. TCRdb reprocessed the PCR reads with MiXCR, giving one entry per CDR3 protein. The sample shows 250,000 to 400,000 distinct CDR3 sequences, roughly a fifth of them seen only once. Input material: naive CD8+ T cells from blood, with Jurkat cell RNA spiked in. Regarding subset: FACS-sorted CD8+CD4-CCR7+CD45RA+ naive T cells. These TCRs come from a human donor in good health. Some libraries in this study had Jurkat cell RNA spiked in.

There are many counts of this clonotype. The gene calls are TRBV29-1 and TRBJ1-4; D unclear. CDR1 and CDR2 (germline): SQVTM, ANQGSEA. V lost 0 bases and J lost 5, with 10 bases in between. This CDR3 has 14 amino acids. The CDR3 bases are TGCAGCGTTGAAGATGACCAGGAGAATGAAAAACTGTTTTTT. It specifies CSVEDDQENEKLFF.

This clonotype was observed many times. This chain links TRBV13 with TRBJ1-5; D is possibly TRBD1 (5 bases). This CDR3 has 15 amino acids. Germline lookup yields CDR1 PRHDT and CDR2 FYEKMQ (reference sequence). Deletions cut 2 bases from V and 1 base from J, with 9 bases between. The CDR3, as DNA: TGTGCCAGCAGCTTAAAGGGGATAAGCAATCAGCCCCAGCATTTT. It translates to CASSLKGISNQPQHF.

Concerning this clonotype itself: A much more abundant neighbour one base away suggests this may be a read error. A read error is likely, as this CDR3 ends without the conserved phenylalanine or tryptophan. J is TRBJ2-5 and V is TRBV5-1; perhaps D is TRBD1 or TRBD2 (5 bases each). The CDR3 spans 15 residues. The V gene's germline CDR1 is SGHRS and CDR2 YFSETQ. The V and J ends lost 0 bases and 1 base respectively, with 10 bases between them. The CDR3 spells CASSLVGTVQETQYL. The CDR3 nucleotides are TGCGCCAGCAGCTTGGTAGGGACGGTCCAAGAGACCCAGTACCTC.

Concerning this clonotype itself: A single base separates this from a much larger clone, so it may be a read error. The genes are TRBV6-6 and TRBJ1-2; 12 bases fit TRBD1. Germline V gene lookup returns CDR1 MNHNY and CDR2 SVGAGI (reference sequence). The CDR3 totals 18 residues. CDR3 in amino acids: CAGSYVGTGGDGYYGYTF. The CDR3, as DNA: TGTGCCGGCAGTTACGTCGGGACAGGGGGCGATGGTTACTATGGCTACACCTTC.

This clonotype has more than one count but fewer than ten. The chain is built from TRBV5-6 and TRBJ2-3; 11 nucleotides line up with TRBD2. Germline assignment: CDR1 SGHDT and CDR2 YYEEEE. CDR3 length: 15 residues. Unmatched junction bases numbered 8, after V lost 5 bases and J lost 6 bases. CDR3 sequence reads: CASSPTSGAFDTQYF. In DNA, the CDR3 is TGTGCCAGCAGTCCGACTAGCGGGGCCTTCGATACGCAGTATTTT.

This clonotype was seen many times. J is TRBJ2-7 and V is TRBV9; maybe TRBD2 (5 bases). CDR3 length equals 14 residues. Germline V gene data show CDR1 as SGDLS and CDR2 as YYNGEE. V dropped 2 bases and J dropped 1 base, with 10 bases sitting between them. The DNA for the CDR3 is TGTGCCAGCAGCGTTGAGGGCACGTCCTACGAGCAGTACTTC. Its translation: CASSVEGTSYEQYF.

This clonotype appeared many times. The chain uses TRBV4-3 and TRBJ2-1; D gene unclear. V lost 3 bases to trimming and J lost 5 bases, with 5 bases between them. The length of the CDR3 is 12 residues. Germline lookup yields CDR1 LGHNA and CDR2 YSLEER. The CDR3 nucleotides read TGCGCCAGCAGCCAGGGCAACAATGAGCAGTTCTTC. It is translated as CASSQGNNEQFF.

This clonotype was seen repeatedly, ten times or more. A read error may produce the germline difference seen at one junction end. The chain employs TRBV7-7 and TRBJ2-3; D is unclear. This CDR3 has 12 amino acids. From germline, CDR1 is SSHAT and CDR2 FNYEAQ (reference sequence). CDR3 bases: TGTGCTAGCAGCCCGGGTTGCGATACGCAGTATTTT. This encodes CASSPGCDTQYF.

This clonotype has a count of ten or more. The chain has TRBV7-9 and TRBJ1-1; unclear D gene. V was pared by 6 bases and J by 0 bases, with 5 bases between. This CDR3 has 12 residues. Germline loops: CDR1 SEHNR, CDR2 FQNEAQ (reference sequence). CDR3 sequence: CASSLLNTEAFF. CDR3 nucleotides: TGTGCCAGCAGTTTGCTGAACACTGAAGCTTTCTTT.

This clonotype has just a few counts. Here the CDR3 DNA reads TGTGCCAGCAGTCTACAGGGGGCGAGGAACACTGAAGCTTTCTTT. This gives the protein CASSLQGARNTEAFF. V usage is TRBV28 and J usage is TRBJ1-1; 9 bases match TRBD1. The CDR3 is 15 residues long. Germline V gives CDR1 MDHEN, CDR2 SYDVKM. V was pared by 5 bases and J by 1 base, with 5 bases of the junction left unmatched.

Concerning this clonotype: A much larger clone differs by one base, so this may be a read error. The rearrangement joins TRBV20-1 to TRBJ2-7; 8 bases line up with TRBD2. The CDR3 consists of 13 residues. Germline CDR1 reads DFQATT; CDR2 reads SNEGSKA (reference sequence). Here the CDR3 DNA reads TGCAGTGCTAGGCCTAGCGGGCAGTACGAGCAGCACTTC. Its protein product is CSARPSGQYEQHF.

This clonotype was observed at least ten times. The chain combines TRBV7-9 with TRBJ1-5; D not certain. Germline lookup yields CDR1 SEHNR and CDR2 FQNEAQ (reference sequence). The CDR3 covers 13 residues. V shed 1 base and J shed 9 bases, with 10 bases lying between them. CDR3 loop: CASSLESLAPQHF. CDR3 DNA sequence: TGTGCCAGCAGCTTAGAATCTTTGGCGCCCCAGCATTTT.

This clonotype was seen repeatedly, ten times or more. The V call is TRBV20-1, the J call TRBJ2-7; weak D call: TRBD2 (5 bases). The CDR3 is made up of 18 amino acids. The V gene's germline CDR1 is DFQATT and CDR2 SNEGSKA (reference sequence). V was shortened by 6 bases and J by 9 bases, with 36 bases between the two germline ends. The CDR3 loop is CSAPSPVDSAIFTTSQYF. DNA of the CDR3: TGCAGTGCCCCCAGCCCGGTGGATAGCGCAATATTTACTACTTCGCAGTACTTC.

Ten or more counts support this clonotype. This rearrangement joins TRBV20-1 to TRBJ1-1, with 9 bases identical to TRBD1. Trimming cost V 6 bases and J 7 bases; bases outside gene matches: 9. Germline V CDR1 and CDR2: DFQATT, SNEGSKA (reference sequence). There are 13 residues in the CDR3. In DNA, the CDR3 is TGCAGTGCCAGGGACAGGGTCATGGTTGAAGCTTTCTTT. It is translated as CSARDRVMVEAFF.

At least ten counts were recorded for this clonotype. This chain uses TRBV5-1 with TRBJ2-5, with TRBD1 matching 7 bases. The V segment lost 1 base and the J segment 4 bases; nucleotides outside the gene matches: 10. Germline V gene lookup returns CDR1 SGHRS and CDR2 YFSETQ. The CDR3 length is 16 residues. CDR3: CASSLFPGGDGETQYF. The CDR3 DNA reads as TGCGCCAGCAGCTTGTTTCCAGGGGGAGACGGAGAGACCCAGTACTTC.

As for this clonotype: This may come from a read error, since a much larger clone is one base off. CDR3 sequence reads: CASSYSVGQEQYF. Written as DNA, the CDR3 is TGTGCCAGCAGTTACTCGGTAGGGCAGGAGCAGTATTTT. The V and J genes are TRBV6-5 and TRBJ2-3; D unresolved. V dropped 0 bases and J dropped 11 bases, with 12 bases sitting between them. Germline V gene lookup returns CDR1 MNHEY and CDR2 SVGAGI. The CDR3 has 13 residues.

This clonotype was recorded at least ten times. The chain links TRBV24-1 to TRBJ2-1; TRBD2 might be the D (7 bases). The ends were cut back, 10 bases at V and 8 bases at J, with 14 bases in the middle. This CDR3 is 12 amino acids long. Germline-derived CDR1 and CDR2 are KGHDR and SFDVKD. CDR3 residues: CATGRGNDEQFF. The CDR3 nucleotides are TGTGCCACGGGGAGGGGGAACGATGAGCAGTTCTTC.

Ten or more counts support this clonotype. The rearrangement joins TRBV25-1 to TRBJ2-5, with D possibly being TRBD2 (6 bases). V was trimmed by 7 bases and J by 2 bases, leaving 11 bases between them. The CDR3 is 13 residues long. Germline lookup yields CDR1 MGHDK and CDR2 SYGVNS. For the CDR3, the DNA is TGTGCCAGCATTGTTAGCGGTCAAGAGACCCAGTACTTC. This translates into CASIVSGQETQYF.

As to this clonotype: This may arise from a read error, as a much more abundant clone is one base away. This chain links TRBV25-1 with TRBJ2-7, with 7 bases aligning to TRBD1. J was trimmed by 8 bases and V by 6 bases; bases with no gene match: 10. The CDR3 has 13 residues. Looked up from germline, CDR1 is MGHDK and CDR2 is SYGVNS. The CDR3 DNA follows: TGTGCCAGCAGGGGGGCAGGGGGTTACAAGCAGTACTTC. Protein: CASRGAGGYKQYF.

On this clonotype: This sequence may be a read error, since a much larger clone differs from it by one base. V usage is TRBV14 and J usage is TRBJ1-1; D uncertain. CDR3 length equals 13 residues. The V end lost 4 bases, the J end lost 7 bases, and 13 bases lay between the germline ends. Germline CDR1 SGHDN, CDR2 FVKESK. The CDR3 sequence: CASSPGEWREAFF. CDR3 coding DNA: TGTGCCAGCAGCCCCGGGGAGTGGCGTGAAGCTTTCTTT.

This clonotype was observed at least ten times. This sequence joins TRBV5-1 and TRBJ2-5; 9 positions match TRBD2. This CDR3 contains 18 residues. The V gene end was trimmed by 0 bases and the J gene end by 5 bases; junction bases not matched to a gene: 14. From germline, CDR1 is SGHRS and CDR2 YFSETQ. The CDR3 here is CASSLDLAGGPEFETQYF. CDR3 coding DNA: TGCGCCAGCAGCTTGGACCTTGCGGGGGGGCCCGAGTTTGAGACCCAGTACTTC.

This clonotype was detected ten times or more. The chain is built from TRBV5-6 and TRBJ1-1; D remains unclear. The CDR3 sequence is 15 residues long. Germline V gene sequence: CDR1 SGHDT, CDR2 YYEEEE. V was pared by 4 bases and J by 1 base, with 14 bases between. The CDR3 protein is CASSPTTRWNTEAFF. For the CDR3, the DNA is TGTGCCAGCAGCCCCACGACCAGGTGGAACACTGAAGCTTTCTTT.

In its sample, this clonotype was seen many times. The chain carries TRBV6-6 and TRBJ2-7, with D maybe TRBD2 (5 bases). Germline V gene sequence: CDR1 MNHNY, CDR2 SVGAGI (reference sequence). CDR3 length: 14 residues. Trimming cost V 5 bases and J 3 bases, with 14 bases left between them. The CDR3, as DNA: TGTGCCAGCAGTCCCGGACTTCGGGGCTACGAGCAGTACTTC. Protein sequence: CASSPGLRGYEQYF.

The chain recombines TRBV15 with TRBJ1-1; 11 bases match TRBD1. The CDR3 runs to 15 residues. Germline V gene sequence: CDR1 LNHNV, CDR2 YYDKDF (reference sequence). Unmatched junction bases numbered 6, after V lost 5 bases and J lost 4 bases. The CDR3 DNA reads TGTGCCACCAGCGGGGACAGGGGGGTAAGCACTGAAGCTTTCTTT. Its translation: CATSGDRGVSTEAFF.

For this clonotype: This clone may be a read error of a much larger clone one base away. CDR3: CASSSGHGRGLVHGYTF. In DNA form, the CDR3 reads TGTGCCAGCAGTTCAGGCCACGGGAGGGGACTCGTCCATGGCTACACCTTC. This chain links TRBV6-5 with TRBJ1-2; D is possibly TRBD1 (5 bases). Per germline, CDR1 MNHEY and CDR2 SVGAGI. The V end lost 4 bases, the J end lost 6 bases, and 24 bases lay between the germline ends. The CDR3 spans 17 residues.

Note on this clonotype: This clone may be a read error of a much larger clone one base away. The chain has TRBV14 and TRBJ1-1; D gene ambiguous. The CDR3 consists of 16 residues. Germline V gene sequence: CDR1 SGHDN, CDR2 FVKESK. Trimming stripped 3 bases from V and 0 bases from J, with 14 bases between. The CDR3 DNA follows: TGTGCCAGCAGCCACGAGCCCGGAATGGTGAACACTGAAGCTTTCTTT. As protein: CASSHEPGMVNTEAFF.

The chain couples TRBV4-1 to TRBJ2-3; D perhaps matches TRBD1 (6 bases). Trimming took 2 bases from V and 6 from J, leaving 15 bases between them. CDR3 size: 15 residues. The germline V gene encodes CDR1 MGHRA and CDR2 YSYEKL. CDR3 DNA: TGCGCCAGCAGCCAACGTCAATACAGGGAGGATACGCAGTATTTT. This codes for CASSQRQYREDTQYF.